This is a list of T cell receptor beta chains from one sample in a study of blood T cell repertoires in COVID-19. Using immunoSEQ multiplex PCR, the repertoire was profiled, and TCRdb retains in-frame clones only, with some absent. Here the sample spans some 290,000 clones, roughly 89% being singletons. The sequenced sample was peripheral blood. The origin of the receptors is a woman aged 40-49 years with COVID-19, enrolled during active disease. The conserved cysteine and the conserved F or W are not part of the CDR3 here. Fields, in order: V gene, clone size, J gene, CDR3 protein. Size tells how often a clone was seen (once, few, many) or the class of an expanded clone, and some rows leave it out.

V: TRBV5-4
size: few
J: TRBJ2-7
CDR3: ASSPGLAGGSYEQY

V: TRBV4-3
size: .
J: TRBJ2-7
CDR3: ASSQEAGLALPYEQY

V: TRBV7-2
size: .
J: TRBJ1-2
CDR3: ASSLVSGDGRGYT

V: TRBV25-1
size: .
J: TRBJ1-1
CDR3: ASSDRVETEAF

V: TRBV12-3/TRBV12-4
size: .
J: TRBJ2-7
CDR3: ASSAPTYEQY

V: TRBV15
size: .
J: TRBJ1-2
CDR3: ATSRDTGLGGYT

V: TRBV6-2/TRBV6-3
size: many
J: TRBJ1-2
CDR3: ASSYGGGYT

V: TRBV27
size: .
J: TRBJ2-2
CDR3: ASSGQGGWTGELF

V: TRBV6-2/TRBV6-3
size: .
J: TRBJ2-1
CDR3: ASSYPGAEYNEQF

V: TRBV28
size: few
J: TRBJ1-2
CDR3: ASSPTSGEQGPYGYT

V: TRBV3-1/TRBV3-2
size: few
J: TRBJ1-5
CDR3: ASSQSQGSNNQPQH

V: TRBV28
size: .
J: TRBJ1-4
CDR3: ASSLLPNEKLF

V: TRBV5-1
size: .
J: TRBJ1-6
CDR3: ASSLGTFGQRSSYNSPLH

V: TRBV7-9
size: .
J: TRBJ2-6
CDR3: ASSLARVTGANVLT

V: TRBV5-5
size: .
J: TRBJ1-5
CDR3: ASSPDRRNQPQH

V: TRBV7-3
size: .
J: TRBJ2-7
CDR3: ASSSSGQGSNEQY

V: TRBV29-1
size: .
J: TRBJ1-1
CDR3: SVADRATPKAF

V: TRBV28
size: .
J: TRBJ2-3
CDR3: ASSLVSGRALSTDTQY

V: TRBV29-1
size: .
J: TRBJ1-6
CDR3: SVGTGDNSPLH

V: TRBV6-2/TRBV6-3
size: once
J: TRBJ2-1
CDR3: ASSYGPPGTSGPIEQF

V: TRBV19
size: .
J: TRBJ2-5
CDR3: ASSIGIAGNQETQY

V: TRBV4-1
size: .
J: TRBJ2-5
CDR3: ASSQESGVRETQY